The 4 T cell receptor beta chains reported below all come from one sample, sequenced in a study of lymphopenia after photon versus proton radiotherapy. The table came from immunoSEQ multiplex PCR; TCRdb's copy has only in-frame clones and leaves some out. There are about 24,000 clones in the sample; around four fifths occur only once, and roughly a quarter lies in the top ten. The material sequenced was peripheral blood, taken from a patient treated with photon-based radiotherapy. Receptors originate from a man aged 40-50 years with gastric cancer.

The chain links TRBV6-1 to TRBJ1-2; a weak D match, TRBD1 (6 bases). Trimming shortened V by 6 bases and J by 7 bases, and 18 bases separated the two germline ends. CDR3 length: 14 amino acids. CDR1 and CDR2 from the germline V gene are MNHNS and SASEGT. The CDR3 protein is CASSGTRGQLGYTF. CDR3 nucleotides: TGTGCCAGCAGCGGGACCCGGGGGCAACTTGGCTACACCTTC.

This sequence joins TRBV7-9 and TRBJ2-5; D is perhaps TRBD2 (5 bases). V lost 4 bases and J lost 5, with 17 bases in between. This CDR3 region has 15 residues. Germline values: CDR1 SEHNR, CDR2 FQNEAQ (reference sequence). The DNA for the CDR3 is TGTGCCAGCAGCTCGGATGGCGGACGGAGGGAGACCCAGTACTTC. This sequence encodes CASSSDGGRRETQYF.

This clone came up a few times. The chain recombines TRBV29-1 with TRBJ1-2; no firm D call. Trimming cost V 2 bases and J 7 bases, with 11 bases left between them. Germline V gene sequence: CDR1 SQVTM, CDR2 ANQGSEA. The CDR3 extends over 12 amino acids. CDR3 sequence reads: CSVESSPSGYTF. In nucleotides, the CDR3 is TGCAGCGTTGAAAGCAGCCCGAGTGGCTACACCTTC.

The chain is built from TRBV27 and TRBJ1-6; no firm D call. Germline assignment: CDR1 MNHEY and CDR2 SMNVEV (reference sequence). V was clipped by 4 bases and J by 12 bases, with 13 bases between them. The CDR3 totals 13 residues. Written as DNA, the CDR3 is TGTGCCAGCAGTTCCCCTACGCAGAGACCCCTCCACTTT. Translation gives CASSSPTQRPLHF.